The T cell receptor beta chain described here comes from a study of blood T cell repertoires in COVID-19 (dated by TCRdb to 2018 to 2021). About the investigation overall: Samples from collaborators originated in the United States, Italy and Spain and spanned both the acute and convalescent phases of COVID-19. The prospective study material was composed of cDNA or gDNA derived from T cells, B-cell-depleted T cells, or PBMCs. The dataset comprised deeply sampled blood TCRbeta repertoires from subjects exposed to, actively infected with, or recovered from COVID-19. The repertoires were released in a freely available public database intended as a resource for research on the immune response to SARS-CoV-2. The samples were drawn from two sources: the first 160 participants of the ongoing ImmuneRACE study, and some 1,300 subjects contributed by 6 global collaborators. A de-identified subject ID, COVID-19 status, age in years and sex were almost always included in the sample metadata. Where HLA class I and class II types were available, the types were taken from metadata supplied by the sample provider, not from assay-based typing.

The CDR3, from cysteine to phenylalanine, totals 13 residues. The CDR3 DNA has 39 bases and is translated from base 1. From a lookup of the germline V gene, CDR1 and CDR2 are SQVTM and ANQGSEA. The germline V end is reduced by 7 bases and the J end by 3 bases; junction bases left unmatched: 7. The collaborating institutions used their own protocols to collect whole blood in K2EDTA tubes. For TCRbeta analysis, collaborators shipped samples as frozen whole blood, isolated PBMCs, or DNA extracted from either of those sample types. As for this clone: Its antigen is still unknown. No much larger clone exists at a distance of one base, and base qualities are not known.

The immunoSEQ Assay, a bias-controlled multiplex PCR, was used to amplify TCRbeta CDR3 regions from genomic DNA. Regarding the original processing steps: The number of nucleated cells in each sample was estimated from the amplification of reference gene primers within the assay. To quantify the absolute abundance of each unique TCRbeta CDR3 rearrangement, sequence reads were collapsed and filtered. Productive Simpson clonality was computed per sample as the square root of Simpson's diversity index over productive rearrangements. TCRdb mirrors the immuneACCESS table, restricted to in-frame sequences. Some clones are absent from its copies; in checked studies, under half trace to an unresolved V gene, and the reason for the others is unknown. The V and J calls and the clone size are those of that table, but D and trimming were determined from the DNA. Present in this sample are 81,000 or so clones, roughly 86% of which were seen just once. The ten largest make up 7.5% to 9.5% of the sample.

Points the paper makes about the study in general: The quantity of clinical and demographic metadata differed by source and by participant and was supplied without curation.

The V and J segments used are TRBV29-1 and TRBJ2-7, with 9 bases aligning to TRBD1. Specimen: peripheral blood. This TCR came from a man aged 50-59 years with active COVID-19. The CDR3 here reads CSARPGQGYEQYF. The DNA reads as follows: TGCAGCGCGCGCCCGGGACAGGGCTACGAGCAGTACTTC.